This T cell receptor (beta chain) was retrieved from a study of shared clonotypes between healthy human individuals. About the research overall: Each donor's CD4 naive and CD4 memory cells filled three plates apiece, CD8 naive two, and CD8 memory one. Regarding the study as a whole: Sequencing depth was a factor that was expected to affect clonotype sharing among donors. Sharing across four donors was highest in naive CD4 (approximately 5%) and lowest in memory CD8 (approximately 0.4%). Compared with memory subsets, naive subsets generally had larger estimated richness.

Comments on this clone: The antigen remains undetermined.

The CDR3 totals 16 residues. Germline lookup yields CDR1 PRHDT and CDR2 FYEKMQ (reference sequence). V lost 5 bases to trimming and J lost 4 bases; unmatched junction nucleotides: 8. Sequencing was performed with immunoSEQ multiplex PCR; in TCRdb, only in-frame clones are kept and a portion is missing. The sample has more than 2 million clones, around 95% seen once. The chain carries TRBV13 and TRBJ1-3; TRBD1 matches 10 bases. The TCR originated in a man between 18 and 29 years old in good health. Sequenced: naive CD4+ T cells sorted from blood. Subset specified: CD45RA+ positively selected. CDR3 residues: CASSPGDRGKGNTIYF. The CDR3 bases are TGTGCCAGCAGCCCAGGGGACAGGGGTAAGGGAAACACCATATATTTT.